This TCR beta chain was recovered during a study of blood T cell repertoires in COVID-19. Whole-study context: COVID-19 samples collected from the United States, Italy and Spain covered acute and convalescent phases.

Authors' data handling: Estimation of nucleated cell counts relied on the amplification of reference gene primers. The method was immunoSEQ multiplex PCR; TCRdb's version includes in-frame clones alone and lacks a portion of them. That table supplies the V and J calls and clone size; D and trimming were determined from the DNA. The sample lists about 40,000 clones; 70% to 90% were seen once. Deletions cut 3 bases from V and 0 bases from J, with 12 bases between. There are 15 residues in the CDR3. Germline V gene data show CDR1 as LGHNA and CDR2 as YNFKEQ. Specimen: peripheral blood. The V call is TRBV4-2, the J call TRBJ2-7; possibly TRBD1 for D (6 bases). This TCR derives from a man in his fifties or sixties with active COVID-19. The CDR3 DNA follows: TGTGCCAGCAGCCAGGGGGCAGGGGACTCCTACGAGCAGTACTTC. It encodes CASSQGAGDSYEQYF.